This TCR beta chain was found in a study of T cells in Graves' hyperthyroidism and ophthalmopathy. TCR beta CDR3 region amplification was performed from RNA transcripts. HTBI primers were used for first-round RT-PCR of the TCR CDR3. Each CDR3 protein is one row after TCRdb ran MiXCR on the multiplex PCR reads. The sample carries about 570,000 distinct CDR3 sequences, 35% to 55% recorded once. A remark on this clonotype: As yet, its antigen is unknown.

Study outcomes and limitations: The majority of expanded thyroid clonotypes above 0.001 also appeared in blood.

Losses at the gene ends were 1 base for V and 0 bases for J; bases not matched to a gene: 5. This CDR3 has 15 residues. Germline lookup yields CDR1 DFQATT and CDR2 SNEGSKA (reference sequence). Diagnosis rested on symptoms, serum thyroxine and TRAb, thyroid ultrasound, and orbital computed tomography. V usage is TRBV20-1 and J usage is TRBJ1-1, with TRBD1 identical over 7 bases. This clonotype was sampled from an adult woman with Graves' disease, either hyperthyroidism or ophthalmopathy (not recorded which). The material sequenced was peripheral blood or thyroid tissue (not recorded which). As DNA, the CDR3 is TGCAGTGCTAGAGCCCCGACAGGGTTGAACACTGAAGCTTTCTTT. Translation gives CSARAPTGLNTEAFF.